Listed below are T cell receptor beta chains from one sample, sequenced in a study of cytomegalovirus exposure and HLA in healthy donors. Clones were sequenced by immunoSEQ multiplex PCR, and TCRdb holds only the in-frame ones, with some missing. The sample contains about 94,000 clones, 75% to 80% of which appear only once. Sequences were obtained from PBMCs. These receptors were obtained from a woman aged 40 to 50 in good health and CMV-seronegative. Each CDR3 is given with its conserved first and last residue. A D gene is named only where the DNA matches it firmly. A row's size may be missing; if present it is once, few, many or a size class.

d_call: TRBD1; clone_size: NA; j_call: TRBJ1-2; cdr3_length: 13; v_call: TRBV29-1; cdr3_aa: CSVPGQGNYGYTF; cdr3_nt: TGCAGCGTTCCGGGACAGGGGAACTATGGCTACACCTTC
d_call: NA; clone_size: few; j_call: TRBJ1-2; cdr3_length: 12; v_call: TRBV30; cdr3_aa: CAWSDSAYGYPF; cdr3_nt: TGTGCCTGGAGTGACAGTGCCTATGGCTACCCCTTC
d_call: NA; clone_size: once; j_call: TRBJ1-1; cdr3_length: 14; v_call: TRBV7-2; cdr3_aa: CASSFGGLNTEAFF; cdr3_nt: TGTGCCAGCAGCTTTGGGGGGTTGAACACTGAAGCTTTCTTT
d_call: NA; clone_size: NA; j_call: TRBJ1-1; cdr3_length: 15; v_call: TRBV19; cdr3_aa: CASSPPSGVNTEAFF; cdr3_nt: TGTGCCAGTAGTCCCCCATCGGGGGTAAATACTGAAGCTTTCTTT
d_call: TRBD1; clone_size: NA; j_call: TRBJ1-4; cdr3_length: 16; v_call: TRBV6-5; cdr3_aa: CASSYGTGGGNEKLFF; cdr3_nt: TGTGCCAGCAGTTACGGGACAGGGGGCGGTAATGAAAAACTGTTTTTT
d_call: TRBD1; clone_size: NA; j_call: TRBJ2-5; cdr3_length: 15; v_call: TRBV5-1; cdr3_aa: CASSLNPGGEETQYF; cdr3_nt: TGCGCCAGCAGTCTAAACCCAGGGGGCGAGGAGACCCAGTACTTC
d_call: NA; clone_size: NA; j_call: TRBJ2-7; cdr3_length: 13; v_call: TRBV9; cdr3_aa: CASSVSPEAAQYF; cdr3_nt: TGTGCCAGCAGCGTAAGCCCGGAGGCGGCGCAGTACTTC
d_call: NA; clone_size: NA; j_call: TRBJ1-5; cdr3_length: 14; v_call: TRBV7-2; cdr3_aa: CASSLDRGNQPQNF; cdr3_nt: TGTGCCAGCAGCCTGGACAGAGGCAATCAGCCCCAGAATTTT
d_call: NA; clone_size: NA; j_call: TRBJ2-7; cdr3_length: 13; v_call: TRBV5-4; cdr3_aa: CASSLGRAYEQYF; cdr3_nt: TGTGCCAGCAGCTTGGGGAGGGCCTACGAGCAGTACTTC
d_call: NA; clone_size: NA; j_call: TRBJ2-7; cdr3_length: 12; v_call: TRBV6-5; cdr3_aa: CASSATGYEQYF; cdr3_nt: TGTGCCAGCAGTGCCACAGGGTACGAGCAGTACTTC
d_call: NA; clone_size: once; j_call: TRBJ2-3; cdr3_length: 13; v_call: TRBV10-3; cdr3_aa: CAMRQALGDTQYF; cdr3_nt: TGTGCCATGCGACAGGCCTTGGGGGATACGCAGTATTTT
d_call: TRBD1; clone_size: few; j_call: TRBJ1-1; cdr3_length: 16; v_call: TRBV9; cdr3_aa: CASSPRQGTLNTEAFF; cdr3_nt: TGTGCCAGCAGCCCGCGACAGGGGACCCTGAACACTGAAGCTTTCTTT
d_call: TRBD2; clone_size: NA; j_call: TRBJ2-1; cdr3_length: 15; v_call: TRBV7-6; cdr3_aa: CASSRSGGAGNEQFF; cdr3_nt: TGTGCCAGCAGCCGGAGCGGGGGGGCCGGGAATGAGCAGTTCTTC
d_call: TRBD1; clone_size: NA; j_call: TRBJ1-3; cdr3_length: 16; v_call: TRBV6-6; cdr3_aa: CASSRAGGSSGNTIYF; cdr3_nt: TGTGCCAGCAGTCGAGCAGGGGGCTCTAGTGGAAACACCATATATTTT
d_call: TRBD1; clone_size: NA; j_call: TRBJ2-7; cdr3_length: 15; v_call: TRBV11-2; cdr3_aa: CASSLTGTGADEQYF; cdr3_nt: TGTGCCAGCAGCCTTACCGGGACAGGGGCGGACGAGCAGTACTTC
d_call: NA; clone_size: NA; j_call: TRBJ1-1; cdr3_length: 14; v_call: TRBV30; cdr3_aa: CAWSLLPRSTEAFF; cdr3_nt: TGTGCCTGGAGTCTTCTACCTAGGAGCACTGAAGCTTTCTTT
d_call: NA; clone_size: NA; j_call: TRBJ1-1; cdr3_length: 14; v_call: TRBV5-1; cdr3_aa: CASSLVQENTEAFF; cdr3_nt: TGCGCCAGCAGCTTGGTCCAGGAGAACACTGAAGCTTTCTTT
d_call: TRBD1; clone_size: NA; j_call: TRBJ2-7; cdr3_length: 14; v_call: TRBV29-1; cdr3_aa: CSVPIGTGDREQYF; cdr3_nt: TGCAGCGTACCTATCGGGACAGGCGATCGGGAGCAGTACTTC
d_call: NA; clone_size: once; j_call: TRBJ2-7; cdr3_length: 15; v_call: TRBV6-6; cdr3_aa: CASSETGSYPHEQYF; cdr3_nt: TGTGCCAGCAGTGAGACCGGGAGTTACCCCCACGAGCAGTACTTC
d_call: TRBD1; clone_size: NA; j_call: TRBJ2-2; cdr3_length: 15; v_call: TRBV7-3; cdr3_aa: CASSFHSRGSGELFF; cdr3_nt: TGTGCCAGCAGCTTCCACAGCAGGGGGTCAGGGGAGCTGTTTTTT
d_call: NA; clone_size: NA; j_call: TRBJ1-5; cdr3_length: 12; v_call: TRBV6-6; cdr3_aa: CASSYSPGPQHF; cdr3_nt: TGTGCCAGCAGTTACTCCCCAGGGCCCCAGCATTTT
d_call: TRBD1; clone_size: NA; j_call: TRBJ2-1; cdr3_length: 14; v_call: TRBV6-1; cdr3_aa: CASRGQGFYNEQFF; cdr3_nt: TGTGCCAGCAGGGGACAGGGATTCTACAATGAGCAGTTCTTC